This entry describes one T cell receptor (beta chain). The target antigen is unknown. These data belong to a study of shared clonotypes between healthy human individuals. The table came from immunoSEQ multiplex PCR; TCRdb's copy has only in-frame clones and leaves some out. The table lists fewer than 1.8 million clones, approximately 98.5% of them singletons. Healthy adults negative for HIV, lacking recent acute infections or vaccinations, served as donors. Negatively enriched CD4+ T cells were divided by CD45RA into naive and memory. General observations from the study: Rarefaction showed sorted-subset sequencing was incomplete despite large depth.

V lost 0 bases and J lost 5, with 13 bases in between. CDR1 MNHEY and CDR2 SVGAGI come from the germline V gene. The CDR3 extends over 16 amino acids. Material: naive CD4+ T cells sorted from blood. Regarding subset: CD45RA+ positively selected. The source is a man between 25 and 39 years old in good health. J is TRBJ1-4 and V is TRBV6-5; the D gene is possibly TRBD1 (5 bases). The CDR3 DNA reads TGTGCCAGCAGTTACTCGCCCGACAGACGAAATGAAAAACTGTTTTTT. Translation: CASSYSPDRRNEKLFF.